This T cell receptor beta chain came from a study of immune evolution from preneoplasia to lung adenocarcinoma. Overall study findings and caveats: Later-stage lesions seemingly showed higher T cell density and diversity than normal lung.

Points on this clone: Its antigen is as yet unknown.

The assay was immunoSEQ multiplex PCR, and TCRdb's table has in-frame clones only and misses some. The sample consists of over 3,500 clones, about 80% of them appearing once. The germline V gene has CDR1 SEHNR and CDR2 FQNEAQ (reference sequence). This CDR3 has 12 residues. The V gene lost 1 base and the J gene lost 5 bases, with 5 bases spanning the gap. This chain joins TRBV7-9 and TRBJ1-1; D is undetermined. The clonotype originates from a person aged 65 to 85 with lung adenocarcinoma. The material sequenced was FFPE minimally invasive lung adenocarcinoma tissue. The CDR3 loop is CASSLVRTEAFF. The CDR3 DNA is TGTGCCAGCAGCTTAGTAAGGACTGAAGCTTTCTTT. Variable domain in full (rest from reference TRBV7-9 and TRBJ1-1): DTGVSQNPRHKITKRGQNVTFRCDPISEHNRLYWYRQTLGQGPEFLTYFQNEAQLEKSRLLSDRFSAERPKGSFSTLEIQRTEQGDSAMYLCASSLVRTEAFFGQGTRLTVV.